The 24 T cell receptor beta chains below come from one sample, sequenced in a study of blood T cells in healthy people across ages. Through a sample-barcoded 5' primer and a J-beta primer mix, a second PCR was run for roughly 6 to 11 cycles. TCRdb recomputed calls from the 5' RACE reads with MiXCR, one row per CDR3 protein. Seen here are about 1.4 million distinct CDR3 sequences, around 55% observed once, and the top ten hold under 8.5%. Sequencing was performed on blood. These receptors were obtained from a man younger than 35 in good health.

This clonotype was counted between two and nine times. The CDR3 region has the DNA TGTGCCAGCAACGGACAGGCCAACTCTGGGGCCAACGTCCTGACTTTC. This sequence encodes CASNGQANSGANVLTF. The chain carries TRBV12-3 or TRBV12-4 and TRBJ2-6, with TRBD1 identical over 7 bases. J gave up 0 bases and V 7 bases, and 6 bases lay outside the gene matches. The CDR3 spans 16 residues.

This clonotype was observed many times. The chain joins TRBV12-3 or TRBV12-4 to TRBJ1-2; D uncertain. There are 10 residues in the CDR3. Trimming took 6 bases from V and 8 from J, leaving 7 bases between them. The DNA for the CDR3 is TGTGCCAGCAGAGGGTACGGCTACACCTTC. Translation gives CASRGYGYTF.

The chain carries TRBV5-1 and TRBJ2-6; TRBD1 agrees at 8 bases. This CDR3 has 17 amino acids. CDR1 and CDR2 from the germline V gene are SGHRS and YFSETQ. Trimming cost V 4 bases and J 0 bases; bases outside gene matches: 6. The CDR3 DNA sequence: TGCGCCAGCAGCGGGGACAGGTTCTCCTCTGGGGCCAACGTCCTGACTTTC. This codes for CASSGDRFSSGANVLTF.

This clonotype has only a few counts. This chain joins TRBV5-1 and TRBJ2-3, with unresolved D. V lost 2 bases to trimming and J lost 9 bases, with 10 bases between them. The germline V gene encodes CDR1 SGHRS and CDR2 YFSETQ. The CDR3 covers 12 residues. The CDR3 DNA follows: TGCGCCAGCAGCTTCTCCCTATCAACGCAGTATTTT. Encoded protein: CASSFSLSTQYF.

This chain joins TRBV2 and TRBJ2-3, with a tentative D call TRBD2 (7 bases). The CDR3 runs 17 residues. Per germline, CDR1 SNHLY and CDR2 FYNNEI. V dropped 6 bases and J dropped 3 bases, with 22 bases sitting between them. The CDR3 here is CASSYGRGGGGTDTQYF. The CDR3 DNA reads TGTGCCAGCAGCTATGGACGGGGAGGGGGTGGAACAGATACGCAGTATTTT.

This clonotype was seen once. The gene calls are TRBV11-1 and TRBJ1-1; D is unresolved. Germline loops: CDR1 SGHAT, CDR2 FQDESV (reference sequence). V was pared by 4 bases and J by 1 base, with 10 bases between. CDR3 length: 14 amino acids. CDR3 in DNA: TGTGCCAGCAGCTCCCCCCGGGAGAACACTGAAGCTTTCTTT. Its translation: CASSSPRENTEAFF.

This chain links TRBV7-9 with TRBJ2-7; the match to TRBD2 covers 7 bases. Looked up from germline, CDR1 is SEHNR and CDR2 is FQNEAQ (reference sequence). The CDR3 is 14 residues long. With V trimmed by 5 bases and J by 2 bases, 6 bases remained unmatched. The CDR3 region is CASSTSGTTYEQYF. CDR3 nucleotides: TGTGCCAGCAGCACGTCCGGGACTACCTACGAGCAGTACTTC.

This clonotype was seen more than once but under ten times. The rearrangement links TRBV20-1 to TRBJ2-3; 11 bases line up with TRBD2. The CDR3 loop spans 15 amino acids. The V segment lost 0 bases and the J segment 2 bases; nucleotides outside the gene matches: 1. From germline, CDR1 is DFQATT and CDR2 SNEGSKA (reference sequence). CDR3 sequence reads: CSARDSGGATDTQYF. The CDR3 region has the DNA TGCAGTGCTAGAGATAGCGGGGGGGCCACAGATACGCAGTATTTT.

The CDR3: CASTRGVSSTDTQYF. DNA of the CDR3: TGTGCCAGCACCCGCGGAGTATCTAGCACAGATACGCAGTATTTT. The rearrangement joins TRBV27 to TRBJ2-3, with unresolved D. V shed 7 bases and J shed 0 bases, with 14 bases lying between them. The CDR3 has 15 residues. Germline V gene lookup returns CDR1 MNHEY and CDR2 SMNVEV (reference sequence).

The chain's CDR3 is CASSYGGTSGNEQYF. For the CDR3, the DNA is TGTGCCAGCAGTTATGGGGGGACGAGCGGGAACGAACAGTACTTC. The V call is TRBV6-2 or TRBV6-3, the J call TRBJ2-5; the match to TRBD2 covers 7 bases. Germline V CDR1 and CDR2: MNHEY, SVGEGT. V dropped 3 bases and J dropped 11; count of bases not matched to a gene: 15. The CDR3 sequence is 15 residues long.

This rearrangement joins TRBV6-5 to TRBJ1-2; TRBD1 matches 8 bases. V lost 2 bases to trimming and J lost 9 bases; unmatched junction nucleotides: 8. The CDR3 loop spans 14 amino acids. Per the germline V gene, CDR1 is MNHEY and CDR2 is SVGAGI. Here the CDR3 reads CASSYLFGQGSYTF. The CDR3 DNA follows: TGTGCCAGCAGTTACCTCTTTGGACAGGGCAGCTACACCTTC.

The chain employs TRBV29-1 and TRBJ2-5; D may be TRBD2 (6 bases). V was trimmed by 7 bases and J by 11 bases, leaving 20 bases between them. The length of the CDR3 is 12 residues. The germline V gene encodes CDR1 SQVTM and CDR2 ANQGSEA. The CDR3 DNA reads TGCAGCGCGGGACTCTTTTCCAATGAGCAGTACTTC. Translating gives CSAGLFSNEQYF.

The CDR3, as DNA: TGTGCCACCAGCAGAATACCGGGAGGAGCAGGTGGGGAGACCCAGTACTTC. It codes for CATSRIPGGAGGETQYF. V usage is TRBV15 and J usage is TRBJ2-4; 7 bases align to TRBD2. Near its end, the DNA agrees better with TRBJ2-5, so the J call may be wrong. The CDR3 extends over 17 amino acids. Germline V gives CDR1 LNHNV, CDR2 YYDKDF (reference sequence).

The V and J genes are TRBV7-2 and TRBJ2-5; either TRBD1 or TRBD2 may supply D (5 bases each). Germline V CDR1 and CDR2: SGHTA, FQGNSA. The CDR3 extends over 18 amino acids. Trimming cost V 4 bases and J 11 bases, with 32 bases left between them. The CDR3 spells CASSSIPLAYIGEYEQYF. The CDR3 DNA reads as TGTGCCAGCAGCTCCATCCCCTTAGCGTACATAGGGGAGTATGAGCAGTACTTC. Supplemented by reference TRBV7-2 and TRBJ2-5, the full variable domain reads GAGVSQSPSNKVTEKGKDVELRCDPISGHTALYWYRQSLGQGLEFLIYFQGNSAPDKSGLPSDRFSAERTGGSVSTLTIQRTQQEDSAVYLCASSSIPLAYIGEYEQYFGPGTRLLVL.

This chain joins TRBV20-1 and TRBJ1-2; 8 positions match TRBD1. CDR3 length: 13 residues. Germline CDR1 DFQATT, CDR2 SNEGSKA (reference sequence). With V trimmed by 6 bases and J by 4 bases, 7 bases remained unmatched. CDR3 amino acids: CSAKDRESYGYTF. The CDR3 coding sequence is TGCAGTGCGAAGGACAGGGAGAGCTATGGCTACACCTTC.

The V gene is TRBV29-1, the J gene TRBJ2-1, with D perhaps matching TRBD1 (6 bases). Per germline, CDR1 SQVTM and CDR2 ANQGSEA. This CDR3 has 15 residues. V lost 6 bases and J lost 1, with 16 bases in between. In nucleotides, the CDR3 is TGCAGCGTCGAACCAGGGGCTCCATCCTACAATGAGCAGTTCTTC. It is translated as CSVEPGAPSYNEQFF.

V is TRBV20-1 and J is TRBJ1-1; 7 positions agree with TRBD1. Looked up from germline, CDR1 is DFQATT and CDR2 is SNEGSKA (reference sequence). Losses at the gene ends were 3 bases for V and 7 bases for J; bases not matched to a gene: 8. This CDR3 has 13 residues. The CDR3 region is CSARVVGTDEAFF. The CDR3 DNA sequence: TGCAGTGCTAGGGTTGTTGGGACAGATGAAGCTTTCTTT.

The V and J genes are TRBV4-3 and TRBJ2-3; D possibly corresponds to TRBD2 (6 bases). The CDR3 loop spans 16 amino acids. The V end lost 0 bases, the J end lost 6 bases, and 16 bases lay between the germline ends. CDR1 and CDR2 (germline): LGHNA, YSLEER. In DNA form, the CDR3 reads TGCGCCAGCAGCCAAGACCCACGGGACTGGGGGGATACGCAGTATTTT. Its protein is CASSQDPRDWGDTQYF.

This chain joins TRBV28 and TRBJ1-1; D is unresolved. The V and J ends lost 0 bases and 7 bases respectively, with 6 bases between them. Per the germline V gene, CDR1 is MDHEN and CDR2 is SYDVKM. The CDR3 spans 12 residues. CDR3 sequence (DNA): TGTGCCAGCAGTTTATGGTCGGATGAAGCTTTCTTT. Its translation is CASSLWSDEAFF.

V usage is TRBV4-2 and J usage is TRBJ1-5, with TRBD1 as a possible D gene (6 bases). The CDR3 runs 15 residues. Per the germline V gene, CDR1 is LGHNA and CDR2 is YNFKEQ. Trimming left V 0 bases short and J 8 bases short, with 14 bases between. The CDR3, as DNA: TGTGCCAGCAGCCAAGAGAGGGGGGATCTGGAGCCCCAGCATTTT. Translation: CASSQERGDLEPQHF.

The rearrangement links TRBV6-2 or TRBV6-3 to TRBJ2-5, with TRBD2 identical over 8 bases. TRBJ2-7 matches the DNA end more closely, so the J call is doubtful. Germline V gene sequence: CDR1 MNHEY, CDR2 SVGEGT. This CDR3 has 16 residues. The CDR3 loop is CASSYSPGSGVYEQYF. Here the CDR3 DNA reads TGTGCCAGCAGTTACTCCCCTGGTAGCGGGGTTTACGAGCAGTACTTC.

This clonotype appeared a few times. The chain carries TRBV29-1 and TRBJ2-7; no clear D gene. Looked up from germline, CDR1 is SQVTM and CDR2 is ANQGSEA. V lost 4 bases to trimming and J lost 2 bases, with 9 bases between them. This CDR3 has 12 residues. CDR3 sequence reads: CSVGGTPYEQYF. The CDR3 nucleotides are TGCAGCGTTGGGGGTACCCCCTACGAGCAGTACTTC.

V usage is TRBV29-1 and J usage is TRBJ1-4; possibly TRBD1 for D (5 bases). The CDR3 is made up of 13 amino acids. Germline V gives CDR1 SQVTM, CDR2 ANQGSEA. Deletions cut 4 bases from V and 7 bases from J, with 13 bases between. CDR3 in DNA: TGCAGCGTTGGGGGCAGAACGTCTGAAAAACTGTTTTTT. Residues: CSVGGRTSEKLFF.

This clonotype was observed once. The V call is TRBV18, the J call TRBJ1-5, with D unclear. This CDR3 region has 14 residues. CDR1 is KGHSH and CDR2 is LQKENI in the germline V gene. Trimming took 3 bases from V and 5 from J, leaving 11 bases between them. The CDR3 here is CASSPTSGDQPQHF. The CDR3 DNA sequence: TGTGCCAGCTCACCTACCTCGGGTGATCAGCCCCAGCATTTT.